Presented here are 18 T cell receptor beta chains from one specimen sequenced in a study of tumor-infiltrating lymphocytes in primary liver carcinoma. With roughly 0.5 ug total RNA as template and a constant-region primer, TCR beta cDNA was made. Each TCR beta library was derived from three nested multiplex PCR rounds that employed slightly modified ARM-PCR. The first two PCR rounds used TRBV1-TRBV30 forward primers with a C-beta reverse primer, about 10 cycles each. TCRdb recomputed calls from the multiplex PCR reads with MiXCR, one row per CDR3 protein. Among tens of thousands of distinct CDR3 sequences, around 69% were seen once, and the ten largest hold about 40%. Extraction of RNA together with DNA used roughly 19-31 mg of unsorted bulk tissue. Sequenced sample: liver tumor tissue from sampling region 4. Described subset: tumor region T4, right-lateral pole. The source is a man between 35 and 55 years old with primary liver carcinoma and hepatitis B virus infection.

This clonotype was recorded at least ten times. The V call is TRBV4-3, the J call TRBJ2-1; 13 bases match TRBD2. The length of the CDR3 is 17 residues. CDR1 LGHNA and CDR2 YSLEER come from the germline V gene. The V segment lost 0 bases and the J segment 8 bases; nucleotides outside the gene matches: 7. Here the CDR3 reads CASSQDGRTSGSDEQFF. The CDR3 DNA sequence: TGCGCCAGCAGCCAAGATGGTAGGACTAGCGGGAGTGATGAGCAGTTCTTC.

A remark on this clonotype: This is likely a read error, given that the CDR3 carries no conserved phenylalanine or tryptophan at its end. This chain connects TRBV7-8 to TRBJ2-3, with D perhaps TRBD2 (6 bases). This CDR3 spans 13 amino acids. Trimming shortened V by 8 bases and J by 12 bases, and 21 bases separated the two germline ends. From germline, CDR1 is SGHVS and CDR2 FQNEAQ. CDR3 loop: CASWGVDEDAQYL. Written as DNA, the CDR3 is TGTGCCAGCTGGGGGGTGGACGAGGATGCACAGTATCTT.

Concerning this clonotype: Its ends do not fully match the called genes, so a read error is possible. J is TRBJ2-3 and V is TRBV7-3, with D perhaps matching TRBD2 (5 bases). The CDR3 extends over 13 amino acids. CDR1 and CDR2 from the germline V gene are SGHTA and FQGTGA. The CDR3 loop reads CAGSLTEADTQYF. The CDR3, as DNA: TGTGCCGGCAGCTTAACGGAGGCAGATACGCAGTATTTT.

The table lists this clonotype with a count of one. An end of the junction does not agree with germline; a read error may underlie this. J is TRBJ1-5 and V is TRBV12-3 or TRBV12-4, with 7 positions matching TRBD1. This CDR3 is 12 amino acids long. This CDR3 is CASSLTGTPQHF. In nucleotides, the CDR3 is TGTGCCAGCAGTCTGACAGGGACGCCCCAACATTTT.

CDR3 coding DNA: TGTGCCAGCAGCGAAGTGGGGAGAAAACTTAGTGGTGGGCAGTTCTTC. Protein product: CASSEVGRKLSGGQFF. The chain carries TRBV6-2 or TRBV6-3 and TRBJ2-1; D perhaps matches TRBD2 (5 bases). CDR1 and CDR2 from the germline V gene are MNHEY and SVGEGT. The V end was cut by 6 bases, the J end by 12 bases, with 27 bases between. This CDR3 has 16 residues.

On this clonotype: A read error may account for a junction end that differs from germline. The chain is built from TRBV6-6 and TRBJ1-6; D perhaps matches TRBD1 (6 bases). The CDR3 spans 15 residues. CDR1 and CDR2 from the germline V gene are MNHNY and SVGAGI (reference sequence). CDR3 region: CASSLGTGRNSPFHF. The CDR3 DNA is TGTGCCAGCAGTCTAGGAACAGGGAGAAATTCACCCTTCCACTTT.

About this clonotype itself: This likely comes from a read error, as the CDR3 has no conserved phenylalanine or tryptophan at its end. This chain joins TRBV5-1 and TRBJ2-5; TRBD2 agrees at 10 bases. CDR1 is SGHRS and CDR2 is YFSETQ in the germline V gene. The CDR3 runs 16 residues. The CDR3 loop is CASSGSSGSNGETQYL. The CDR3 DNA sequence: TGCGCCAGCAGCGGGTCTAGCGGGAGTAACGGGGAGACTCAGTACCTC.

Notes on this clonotype: Given a much more abundant clone one base away, this may be a read error. The chain recombines TRBV11-1 with TRBJ2-4, with 12 nucleotides matching TRBD2. The CDR3 length is 17 residues. Germline assignment: CDR1 SGHAT and CDR2 FQDESV (reference sequence). The ends lost 4 bases at V and 1 base at J; junction bases unmatched: 5. The CDR3 protein is CASSSRGTSGAKNIQYF. In nucleotides, the CDR3 is TGTGCCAGCAGCTCTCGCGGGACTAGCGGGGCCAAAAACATTCAGTACTTC.

This clonotype was seen a handful of times. A much larger clonotype is one base distant, so this may be a read error. The rearrangement joins TRBV5-1 to TRBJ2-7; TRBD1 agrees at 7 bases. Trimming took 6 bases from V and 7 from J; bases not matched to a gene: 13. Per germline, CDR1 SGHRS and CDR2 YFSETQ. The CDR3 is made up of 14 amino acids. The CDR3 spells CASTSDTGAGEQYF. The CDR3, as DNA: TGCGCCAGCACCTCCGACACAGGGGCTGGGGAGCAGTACTTC.

This clonotype has a single count. The gene calls are TRBV29-1 and TRBJ2-7; D may be TRBD1 or TRBD2 (5 bases each). Trimming shortened V by 7 bases and J by 0 bases, and 10 bases separated the two germline ends. The CDR3 extends over 12 amino acids. Per germline, CDR1 SQVTM and CDR2 ANQGSEA. The CDR3 sequence is CSARGCSYEQYF. In DNA form, the CDR3 reads TGCAGCGCCCGGGGCTGCTCCTACGAGCAGTACTTC.

Concerning this clonotype itself: Its ends do not fully match the called genes, so a read error is possible. The V gene is TRBV11-1, the J gene TRBJ2-7; weak D call: TRBD2 (5 bases). This CDR3 spans 14 amino acids. Germline-derived CDR1 and CDR2 are SGHAT and FQDESV (reference sequence). The CDR3 DNA is TGTGTCAGCAAGACGGCGGGTAGCTCCTACGAGCAGTGCTTC. This gives the protein CVSKTAGSSYEQCF. Full variable domain (missing parts from reference TRBV11-1 and TRBJ2-7): EAEVAQSPRYKITEKSQAVAFWCDPISGHATLYWYRQILGQGPELLVQFQDESVVDDSQLPKDRFSAERLKGVDSTLKIQPAELGDSAMYLCVSKTAGSSYEQCFGPGTRLTVT.

The sample holds many counts of this clonotype. The junction shows a germline mismatch at one end, possibly a read error. This chain joins TRBV29-1 and TRBJ2-7; 12 nucleotides line up with TRBD2. This CDR3 region has 13 residues. Germline CDR1 reads SQVTM; CDR2 reads ANQGSEA. The CDR3 spells CNVGPSGRDEQYF. In nucleotides, the CDR3 is TGCAACGTTGGTCCTAGCGGGAGGGACGAGCAGTACTTC.

V gene TRBV5-4 combines with J gene TRBJ2-1; possible D gene TRBD2, 7 bases. CDR1 and CDR2 from the germline V gene are SGHNT and YYREEE (reference sequence). CDR3 length: 18 amino acids. V lost 4 bases to trimming and J lost 5 bases, with 25 bases between them. CDR3 amino acids: CASSPGDKTGAGHNEQFF. For the CDR3, the DNA is TGTGCCAGCAGCCCGGGGGACAAAACGGGAGCGGGGCACAATGAGCAGTTCTTC.

A single count supports this clonotype. A read error may account for a junction end that differs from germline. This chain links TRBV29-1 with TRBJ1-5; the D gene is possibly TRBD1 (5 bases). The CDR3 totals 12 residues. Germline V lookup: CDR1 SQVTM, CDR2 ANQGSEA. The CDR3 nucleotides are TGCAACGTTGGCGGGGCGGAGCAGCCCCAGCATTTT. This gives the protein CNVGGAEQPQHF. The entire variable domain, with the rest obtained from reference TRBV29-1 and TRBJ1-5, is as follows: SAVISQKPSRDICQRGTSLTIQCQVDSQVTMMFWYRQQPGQSLTLIATANQGSEATYESGFVIDKFPISRPNLTFSTLTVSNMSPEDSSIYLCNVGGAEQPQHFGDGTRLSIL.

Of note for this clonotype: A much larger clone sits a single nucleotide away, making a read error possible. The chain is built from TRBV6-1 and TRBJ1-5; 8 positions match TRBD1. V lost 7 bases, J lost 5 bases, and 16 bases stayed unmatched. This CDR3 is 17 amino acids long. Germline lookup yields CDR1 MNHNS and CDR2 SASEGT. This CDR3 is CASIFAFGQGGDQPQHF. The CDR3 DNA follows: TGTGCCAGCATATTCGCCTTCGGACAGGGAGGCGATCAGCCCCAGCATTTT.

Only one count was recorded for this clonotype. The junction and the germline gene differ at one end; a read error may be behind it. The rearrangement joins TRBV11-2 to TRBJ1-3; TRBD1 is a possible D gene (6 bases). This CDR3 region has 14 residues. Germline loops: CDR1 SGHAT, CDR2 FQNNGV. The CDR3 sequence: CANRSSTGGNTVYF. DNA of the CDR3: TGTGCCAACAGGTCCTCGACAGGAGGAAACACCGTATATTTT.

In its sample, this clonotype was seen a few times. The junction departs from germline at one end; a sequencing error may be responsible. This chain uses TRBV5-5 with TRBJ2-1, with TRBD1 identical over 8 bases. Germline CDR1 SGHKS, CDR2 YYEKEE (reference sequence). This CDR3 has 15 amino acids. CDR3 region: CASSPGQGSYTEQFF. Written as DNA, the CDR3 is TGTGCCAGTAGCCCTGGACAGGGCTCCTACACTGAGCAGTTCTTC.

Concerning this clonotype: This CDR3 is missing its conserved last phenylalanine or tryptophan, likely due to a read error. The V gene is TRBV29-1, the J gene TRBJ1-1; the D is unclear. Germline loops: CDR1 SQVTM, CDR2 ANQGSEA. CDR3 length: 15 amino acids. V lost 4 bases, J lost 2 bases, and 17 bases lay in between. Written as DNA, the CDR3 is TGCAGCGTTGGGGCGGGGTGGGGTATAAACACTGAAGCTTTCCTT. Its translation: CSVGAGWGINTEAFL.